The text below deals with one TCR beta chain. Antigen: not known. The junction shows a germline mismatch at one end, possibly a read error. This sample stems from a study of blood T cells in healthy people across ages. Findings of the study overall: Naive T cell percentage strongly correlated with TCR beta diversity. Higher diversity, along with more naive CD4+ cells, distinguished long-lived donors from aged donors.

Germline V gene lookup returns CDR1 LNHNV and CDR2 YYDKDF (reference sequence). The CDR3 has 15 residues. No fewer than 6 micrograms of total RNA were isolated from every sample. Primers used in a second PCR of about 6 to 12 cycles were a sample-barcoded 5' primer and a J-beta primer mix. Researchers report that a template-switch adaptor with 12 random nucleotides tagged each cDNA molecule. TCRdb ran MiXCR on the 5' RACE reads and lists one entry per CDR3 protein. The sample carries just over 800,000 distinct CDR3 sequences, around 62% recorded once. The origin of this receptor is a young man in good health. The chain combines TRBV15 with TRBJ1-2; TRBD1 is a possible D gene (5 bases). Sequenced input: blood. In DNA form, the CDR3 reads TGTGCCACCAGCAGAGCGAGGCAGGGAACGTATGGATACACCTTC. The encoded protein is CATSRARQGTYGYTF.